This record covers a single TCR beta chain. The antigen remains unidentified. V gave up 8 bases and J gave up 1 base; unmatched junction bases: 4. The germline gives CDR1 MNHEY, CDR2 SVGEGT. The CDR3 contains 14 residues. The data stem from a study of T cells in Graves' hyperthyroidism and ophthalmopathy. General study findings and limits: Researchers found most expanded thyroid clonotypes above 0.001 in blood as well.

RNA transcripts served as the template for amplifying TCR beta CDR3 regions. A set of HTBI primers served as the primers for a first-round RT-PCR of the TCR CDR3. Via MiXCR, TCRdb re-called the multiplex PCR reads, giving one row per CDR3 protein. The table has about 530,000 distinct CDR3 sequences, 17% seen once. Exclusion of a patient resulted from uncontrolled infection, other autoimmune disease, pregnancy or lactation. PBMCs stemmed from more than 7.5 ml fresh peripheral blood. The chain is built from TRBV6-2 or TRBV6-3 and TRBJ1-1; 10 bases agree with TRBD1. Sequenced material: blood. The receptor was isolated from a woman aged 18-29 years with Graves' ophthalmopathy. For the CDR3, the DNA is TGTGCCAGCTTTGACAGGGGGCGGAACACTGAAGCTTTCTTT. This sequence encodes CASFDRGRNTEAFF.